Following are 3 T cell receptor beta chains from one sample sequenced in a study of sequential checkpoint blockade in melanoma. Method: immunoSEQ multiplex PCR; TCRdb's copy keeps in-frame clones and lacks some. The sample carries about 16,000 clones, around 94% recorded once. Treatment of the sample: randomized to nivolumab then ipilimumab (arm A) or the reverse (arm B). The source material was CD8+ T cells sorted from blood (inferred from file names), sampled from a patient given nivolumab and ipilimumab in sequence. The receptors here all came from a human donor with melanoma.

V and J are TRBV9 and TRBJ1-3, with TRBD1 identical over 8 bases. The CDR3 totals 15 residues. The germline V gene has CDR1 SGDLS and CDR2 YYNGEE. Losses at the gene ends were 1 base for V and 0 bases for J; bases not matched to a gene: 0. The CDR3 DNA reads TGTGCCAGCAGCGTAACAGGGGGCTCTGGAAACACCATATATTTT. Amino acids: CASSVTGGSGNTIYF.

The V call is TRBV2, the J call TRBJ2-7; 9 nucleotides align to TRBD2. Per the germline V gene, CDR1 is SNHLY and CDR2 is FYNNEI. The CDR3 consists of 15 residues. Trimming at V came to 8 bases and at J to 2 bases, leaving 10 bases not matched to a gene. In DNA, the CDR3 is TGTGCCAGCCACCCTGGGGCGGGAGGGGCCTACGAGCAGTACTTC. It yields the protein CASHPGAGGAYEQYF.

The chain combines TRBV28 with TRBJ1-5, with TRBD1 matching over 8 bases. The CDR3 length is 14 residues. The V and J ends lost 6 bases and 1 base, in that order; junction bases with no gene match: 2. CDR1 and CDR2 (germline): MDHEN, SYDVKM. The CDR3 is CASRRQGSNQPQHF. As DNA, the CDR3 is TGTGCCAGCAGGCGACAGGGGAGCAATCAGCCCCAGCATTTT.